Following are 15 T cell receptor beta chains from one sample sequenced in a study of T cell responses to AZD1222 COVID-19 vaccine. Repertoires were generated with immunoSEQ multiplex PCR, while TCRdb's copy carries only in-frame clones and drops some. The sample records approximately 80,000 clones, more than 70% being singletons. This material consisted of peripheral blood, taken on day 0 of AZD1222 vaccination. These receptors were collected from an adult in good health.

The CDR3 DNA follows: TGTGCCAGCAGCCCGGGACTTACGTCGGCAGAGACCCAGTACTTC. As protein: CASSPGLTSAETQYF. The rearrangement links TRBV5-4 to TRBJ2-5, with D possibly TRBD2 on 6 matching bases. The V gene's germline CDR1 is SGHNT and CDR2 YYREEE (reference sequence). The CDR3 is made up of 15 amino acids. V was clipped by 4 bases and J by 4 bases, with 17 bases between them.

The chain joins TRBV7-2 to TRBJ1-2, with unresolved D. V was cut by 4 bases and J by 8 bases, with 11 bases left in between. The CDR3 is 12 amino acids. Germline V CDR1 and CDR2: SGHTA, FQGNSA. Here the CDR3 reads CASSSPPMGYTF. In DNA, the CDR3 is TGTGCCAGCAGCTCCCCTCCTATGGGCTACACCTTC.

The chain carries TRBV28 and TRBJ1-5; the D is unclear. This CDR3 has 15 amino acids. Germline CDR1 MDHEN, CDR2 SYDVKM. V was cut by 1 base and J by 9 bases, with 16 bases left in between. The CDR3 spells CASSLYRSSARPQHF. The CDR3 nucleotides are TGTGCCAGCAGTTTATATCGCAGCTCCGCGAGGCCCCAGCATTTT.

Here the CDR3 reads CASIMDPPTQYF. CDR3 bases: TGTGCCAGCATCATGGACCCCCCGACCCAGTACTTC. The V and J genes are TRBV2 and TRBJ2-5; no definite D call. Germline V gene sequence: CDR1 SNHLY, CDR2 FYNNEI. The CDR3 sequence is 12 residues long. Trimming stripped 7 bases from V and 7 bases from J, with 13 bases between. The entire variable domain, with the rest obtained from reference TRBV2 and TRBJ2-5, is as follows: EPEVTQTPSHQVTQMGQEVILRCVPISNHLYFYWYRQILGQKVEFLVSFYNNEISEKSEIFDDQFSVERPDGSNFTLKIRSTKLEDSAMYFCASIMDPPTQYFGPGTRLLVL.

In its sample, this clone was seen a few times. The CDR3, as DNA: TGTGCCAGCAGCCCCGGAGGCAGGGGTCGGGGTGGCTACACCTTC. Its protein is CASSPGGRGRGGYTF. V gene TRBV7-9 combines with J gene TRBJ1-2, with a tentative D call TRBD1 (6 bases). Germline loops: CDR1 SEHNR, CDR2 FQNEAQ (reference sequence). This CDR3 has 15 amino acids. V lost 5 bases and J 7 bases, leaving 20 bases between the germline ends.

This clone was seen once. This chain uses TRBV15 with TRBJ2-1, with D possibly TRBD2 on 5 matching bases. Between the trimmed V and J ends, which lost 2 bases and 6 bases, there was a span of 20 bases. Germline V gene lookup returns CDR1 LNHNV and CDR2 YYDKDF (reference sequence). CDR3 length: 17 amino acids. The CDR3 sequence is CATSRLTQLRTGNEQFF. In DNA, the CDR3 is TGTGCCACCAGCAGACTCACACAGTTGAGGACTGGCAATGAGCAGTTCTTC.

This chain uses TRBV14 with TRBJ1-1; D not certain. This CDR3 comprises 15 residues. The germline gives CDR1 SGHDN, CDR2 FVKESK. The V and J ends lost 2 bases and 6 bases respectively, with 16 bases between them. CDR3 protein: CASSQSKGKQAEAFF. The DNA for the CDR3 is TGTGCCAGCAGCCAATCGAAAGGAAAGCAGGCTGAAGCTTTCTTT.

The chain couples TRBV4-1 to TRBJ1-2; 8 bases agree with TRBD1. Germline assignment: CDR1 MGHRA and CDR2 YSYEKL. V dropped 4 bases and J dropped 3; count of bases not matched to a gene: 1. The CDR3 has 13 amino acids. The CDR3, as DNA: TGCGCCAGCAGCCTGACAGGGGACTATGGCTACACCTTC. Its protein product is CASSLTGDYGYTF.

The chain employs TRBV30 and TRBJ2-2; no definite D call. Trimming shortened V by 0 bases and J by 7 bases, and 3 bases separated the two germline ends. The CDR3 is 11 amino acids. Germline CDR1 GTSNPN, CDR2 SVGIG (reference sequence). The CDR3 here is CAWSVLGELFF. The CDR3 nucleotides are TGTGCCTGGAGTGTTCTCGGGGAGCTGTTTTTT. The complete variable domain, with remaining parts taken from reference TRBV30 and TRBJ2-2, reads SQTIHQWPATLVQPVGSPLSLECTVEGTSNPNLYWYRQAAGRGLQLLFYSVGIGQISSEVPQNLSASRPQDRQFILSSKKLLLSDSGFYLCAWSVLGELFFGEGSRLTVL.

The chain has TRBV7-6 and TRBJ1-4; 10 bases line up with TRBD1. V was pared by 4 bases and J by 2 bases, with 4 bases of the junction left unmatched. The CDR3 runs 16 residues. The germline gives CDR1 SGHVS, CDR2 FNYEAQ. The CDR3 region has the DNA TGTGCCAGCAGCTCTAGACAGGGGGCTACTAATGAAAAACTGTTTTTT. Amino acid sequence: CASSSRQGATNEKLFF.

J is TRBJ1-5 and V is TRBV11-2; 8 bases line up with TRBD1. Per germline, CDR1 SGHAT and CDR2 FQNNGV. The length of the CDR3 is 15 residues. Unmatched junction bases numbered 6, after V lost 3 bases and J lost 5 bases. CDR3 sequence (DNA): TGTGCCAGCAGCTTGACAGGGGCCAAACATCAGCCCCAGCATTTT. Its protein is CASSLTGAKHQPQHF.

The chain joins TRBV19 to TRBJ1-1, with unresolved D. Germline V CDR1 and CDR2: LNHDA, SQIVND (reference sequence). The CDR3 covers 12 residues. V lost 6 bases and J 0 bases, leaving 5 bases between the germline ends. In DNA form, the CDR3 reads TGTGCCAGTAGAACCGTGAACACTGAAGCTTTCTTT. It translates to CASRTVNTEAFF.

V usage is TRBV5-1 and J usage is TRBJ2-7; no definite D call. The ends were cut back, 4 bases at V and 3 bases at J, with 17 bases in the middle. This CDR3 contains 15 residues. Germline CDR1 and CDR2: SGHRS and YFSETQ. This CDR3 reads CASSPTSPRDYEQYF. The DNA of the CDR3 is TGCGCCAGCAGCCCGACCTCGCCTAGGGACTACGAGCAGTACTTC.

CDR3 nucleotides: TGTGCCAGCCAATTGACCGAGGCCAACACCATATATTTT. Protein product: CASQLTEANTIYF. This chain uses TRBV6-6 with TRBJ1-3; D not certain. This CDR3 is built from 13 residues. V was pared by 8 bases and J by 7 bases, with 15 bases between. Germline-derived CDR1 and CDR2 are MNHNY and SVGAGI (reference sequence).

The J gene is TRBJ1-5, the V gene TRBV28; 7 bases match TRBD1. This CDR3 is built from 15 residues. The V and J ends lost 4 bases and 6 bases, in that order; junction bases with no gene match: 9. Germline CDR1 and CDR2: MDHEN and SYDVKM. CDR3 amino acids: CASSSGGPPSQPQHF. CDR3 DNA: TGTGCCAGCAGTTCAGGGGGGCCCCCCTCTCAGCCCCAGCATTTT.